This T cell receptor (beta chain) comes out of a study of cytomegalovirus exposure and HLA in healthy donors. Germline V gives CDR1 MNHNY, CDR2 SVGAGI (reference sequence). The CDR3 sequence is 14 residues long. V shed 2 bases and J shed 5 bases, with 12 bases lying between them. Findings and limits, study-wide: Sequencing had likely introduced a cluster of highly shared sequence variants as an artifact. Some TCR beta chains (164 of them) were listed as cytomegalovirus-associated.

In this sample, this clone turned up a few times. Its antigen remains unidentified. The PCR employed 60 Vbeta primers together with 13 Jbeta primers. TCRdb's table, derived via immunoSEQ multiplex PCR, lists solely in-frame clones and lacks some. Of 140,000 or so clones listed, around 84% are singletons. The specimen sequenced was PBMCs. The V call is TRBV6-6, the J call TRBJ1-2; TRBD1 might be the D (6 bases). The sequence derives from a boy younger than 10 in good health and CMV-seronegative. The CDR3 region has the DNA TGTGCCAGCAGTTACACACAGGGTACTTATGGCTACACCTTC. Protein: CASSYTQGTYGYTF.